This T cell receptor (beta chain) was recovered during a study of CD8 T cells in ankylosing spondylitis. Quantitative barcoded 5'-RACE was used to prepare TCR beta libraries. TCRdb re-analysed the 5' RACE reads in MiXCR, keeping a single row per CDR3 protein. The table includes just over 300,000 distinct CDR3 sequences, around 21% detected once. The CDR3 extends over 14 amino acids. Germline V gene lookup returns CDR1 SGDLS and CDR2 YYNGEE. V was shortened by 4 bases and J by 6 bases, with 14 bases between the two germline ends. Comment on this clonotype: What it binds is unknown.

Points from the study as a whole: Some motif variants had been reported before (in reactive arthritis synovial fluid and blood). Apparently characteristic of ankylosing spondylitis blood was a TCR beta motif (fewer than ten highly homologous variants).

The material sequenced was blood, either unsorted or a sorted T cell fraction (not recorded which). This chain links TRBV9 with TRBJ2-1; TRBD1 might be the D (6 bases). The TCR comes from a female donor with ankylosing spondylitis or in good health (not recorded which). The DNA of the CDR3 is TGTGCCAGCAGCTTGTCAGGGGAGTTCAATGAGCAGTTCTTC. Translated: CASSLSGEFNEQFF.